This is a list of T cell receptor beta chains from one sample in a study of cytomegalovirus exposure and HLA in healthy donors. Only in-frame clones appear in the TCRdb table, and some are missing; sequencing was by immunoSEQ multiplex PCR. The table records some 180,000 clones, about 82% of them present only once. The sequenced sample consisted of PBMCs. All receptors come from a woman in her fifties or sixties in good health and CMV-seronegative. CDR3s include the opening cysteine and the closing phenylalanine or tryptophan.

>TRBJ2-6|TRBV19
CASSGGGQTPGANVLTF
>TRBJ1-5|TRBV19
CASLRDRESNQPQHF
>TRBJ1-1|TRBV5-1
CASSLGTGRTEAFF
>TRBJ1-2|TRBV18
CASSRGRPNYGYTF
>TRBJ2-1|TRBV2
CASSGAGGRYNEQFF
>TRBJ1-1|TRBV7-9
CSSSLGTVTEAFF
>TRBJ2-5|TRBV18
CASSPRQGETQYF
>TRBJ1-5|TRBV6-6
CASNGQGKQPQHF
>TRBJ2-3|TRBV10-1
CASRGRGLAVLDTQYF
>TRBJ2-1|TRBV5-1
CASSIIAGIYNEQFF
>TRBJ2-1|TRBV11-3
CASSLGTSYYNEQFF
>TRBJ2-7|TRBV7-9
CSSSASPQGPSSYEQYF
>TRBJ2-3|TRBV7-8
CASTHPGAGTDTQYF
>-|TRBV11-3
CASSRNANTGFEQYF
>TRBJ1-5|TRBV28
CASSRGSQPQHF
>TRBJ1-2|TRBV19
CASSKQGMDYGYTF
>TRBJ2-6|TRBV5-1
CASSLAPGQGVIQGSGANVLTF
>TRBJ2-1|TRBV5-4
CASSLKSGSGDNEQFF
>TRBJ1-1|TRBV27
CASSVQEAANTEAFF
>TRBJ2-1|TRBV10-1
CASSEFSGRLGNEQFF
>TRBJ2-7|TRBV7-2
CASSLAQGQGNEQYF
>TRBJ1-1|TRBV7-9
CASSQPRDITEAFF
>TRBJ1-4|TRBV18
CASSPGQGEDNEKLFF